Given below is one T cell receptor beta chain in context. The sample comes from a study of blood T cell repertoires in COVID-19. Libraries were prepared by immunoSEQ multiplex PCR; TCRdb keeps only in-frame clonotypes and omits some of them. The data hold 240,000 or so clones, with 70% to 90% observed a single time. The sample comprised peripheral blood. The clonotype was recovered from a woman aged 70 to 79 with active or convalescent COVID-19.

CDR3 protein: CASSKAGGPGEQYF. DNA for the CDR3: TGTGCCAGCAGTAAAGCCGGGGGACCGGGGGAGCAGTACTTC. The chain combines TRBV6-2 or TRBV6-3 with TRBJ2-7; D may be TRBD2 (6 bases). This CDR3 has 14 residues. V was shortened by 5 bases and J by 7 bases, with 18 bases between the two germline ends. Germline CDR1 and CDR2: MNHEY and SVGEGT.